A single sample is the source of the 24 T cell receptor beta chains below, sequenced in a study of CD8 T cells in Susac syndrome. Reverse transcription of 0.5 to 1 ug RNA was performed with random hexamers. TCRdb called the immunoSEQ multiplex PCR reads again in MiXCR, with one record for every CDR3 protein. The table has some 97,000 distinct CDR3 sequences, around 95% seen once. Sequenced material: CD8+ T cells from PBMCs. These receptors were collected from a human donor with Susac syndrome.

J is TRBJ2-7 and V is TRBV5-1; tentatively, D is TRBD2 (6 bases). This CDR3 has 13 amino acids. V was pared by 2 bases and J by 2 bases, with 8 bases between. Per germline, CDR1 SGHRS and CDR2 YFSETQ. For the CDR3, the DNA is TGCGCCAGCAGCTTCCCGGGAGCCTACGAGCAGTACTTC. Amino acid sequence: CASSFPGAYEQYF.

The chain carries TRBV12-3 or TRBV12-4 and TRBJ1-1, with a weak D call TRBD1 (5 bases). The CDR3 contains 13 residues. Deletions cut 6 bases from V and 4 bases from J, with 12 bases between. The CDR3 protein is CASSRGRPTEAFF. In nucleotides, the CDR3 is TGTGCCAGCAGCCGGGGACGGCCCACTGAAGCTTTCTTT.

The chain combines TRBV29-1 with TRBJ2-3; possible D gene TRBD2, 7 bases. V was cut by 1 base and J by 5 bases, with 13 bases left in between. This CDR3 has 14 residues. CDR1 and CDR2 from the germline V gene are SQVTM and ANQGSEA. The CDR3 is CSVEAWGGQDTQYF. The CDR3 nucleotides are TGCAGCGTTGAAGCATGGGGGGGACAAGATACGCAGTATTTT.

This chain links TRBV5-1 with TRBJ1-2; no clear D gene. CDR1 and CDR2 (germline): SGHRS, YFSETQ. The V end lost 0 bases, the J end lost 4 bases, and 13 bases lay between the germline ends. CDR3 length: 15 residues. As DNA, the CDR3 is TGCGCCAGCAGCTTGGTACGGGAAGGAGGCTATGGCTACACCTTC. This codes for CASSLVREGGYGYTF.

The J gene is TRBJ2-4, the V gene TRBV7-9; tentative D call: TRBD2 (6 bases). CDR3 length: 12 amino acids. Germline V gives CDR1 SEHNR, CDR2 FQNEAQ (reference sequence). V lost 4 bases and J 9 bases, leaving 10 bases between the germline ends. CDR3 DNA sequence: TGTGCCAGCAGCTCACTAGCCGCCATTCAGTACTTC. Translation gives CASSSLAAIQYF. Together with reference TRBV7-9 and TRBJ2-4, the CDR3 gives the full variable domain: DTGVSQNPRHKITKRGQNVTFRCDPISEHNRLYWYRQTLGQGPEFLTYFQNEAQLEKSRLLSDRFSAERPKGSFSTLEIQRTEQGDSAMYLCASSSLAAIQYFGAGTRLSVL.

The chain is built from TRBV5-6 and TRBJ2-5; tentatively, D is TRBD1 (6 bases). CDR3 length equals 14 residues. The germline gives CDR1 SGHDT, CDR2 YYEEEE. V was trimmed by 3 bases and J by 5 bases, leaving 14 bases between them. The CDR3 loop reads CASSSPQGWETQYF. The CDR3 DNA reads TGTGCCAGCAGCTCCCCCCAGGGGTGGGAGACCCAGTACTTC.

This clonotype was detected only once. V and J are TRBV11-2 and TRBJ2-5, with no clear D. V was shortened by 6 bases and J by 5 bases, with 13 bases between the two germline ends. The CDR3 has 13 residues. The germline CDR1 and CDR2 sequences are SGHAT and FQNNGV. CDR3 nucleotide sequence: TGTGCCAGCAGTGGACGTCGGGCCGAGACCCAGTACTTC. Translated, it gives CASSGRRAETQYF. Full variable domain (rest looked up from reference TRBV11-2 and TRBJ2-5): EAGVAQSPRYKIIEKRQSVAFWCNPISGHATLYWYQQILGQGPKLLIQFQNNGVVDDSQLPKDRFSAERLKGVDSTLKIQPAKLEDSAVYLCASSGRRAETQYFGPGTRLLVL.

The genes are TRBV7-8 and TRBJ2-2, with TRBD2 matching 16 bases. V shed 5 bases, J shed 3 bases, and the junction held 12 bases outside the gene matches. The CDR3 runs 20 residues. Per germline, CDR1 SGHVS and CDR2 FQNEAQ. The CDR3 DNA reads TGTGCCAGCAGCCGGGGTCCGCCGGGACTAGCGGGAGGGGACACCGGGGAGCTGTTTTTT. It translates to CASSRGPPGLAGGDTGELFF.

As DNA, the CDR3 is TGCGCCAGCAGCCCTGAACCGGGACTAGCCGCCTACGAGCAGTACTTC. This encodes CASSPEPGLAAYEQYF. The gene calls are TRBV4-1 and TRBJ2-7; 9 bases line up with TRBD2. Per germline, CDR1 MGHRA and CDR2 YSYEKL. V was clipped by 4 bases and J by 2 bases; unmatched bases: 9. The CDR3 has 16 amino acids.

The genes are TRBV20-1 and TRBJ1-2; 8 bases line up with TRBD1. The CDR3 sequence is 14 residues long. The germline V gene encodes CDR1 DFQATT and CDR2 SNEGSKA (reference sequence). V shed 1 base, J shed 7 bases, and the junction held 8 bases outside the gene matches. CDR3 sequence reads: CSARGPGGDGGYTF. The CDR3, as DNA: TGCAGTGCTAGAGGACCAGGGGGCGACGGTGGCTACACCTTC.

This rearrangement joins TRBV9 to TRBJ1-6, with 7 bases fitting TRBD1. V dropped 7 bases and J dropped 9; count of bases not matched to a gene: 7. CDR1 SGDLS and CDR2 YYNGEE come from the germline V gene. This CDR3 is built from 13 residues. The DNA of the CDR3 is TGTGCCAGCGGCGGGCCAGGGGGTTCACCCCTCCACTTT. Residues: CASGGPGGSPLHF.

The chain is built from TRBV6-5 and TRBJ1-6; D remains unclear. Germline CDR1 and CDR2: MNHEY and SVGAGI. The germline V and J ends were trimmed by 0 bases and 6 bases, with 9 bases remaining between them. The CDR3 is 15 amino acids. The CDR3 coding sequence is TGTGCCAGCAGTTACTCCGGGAGATCTAATTCACCCCTCCACTTT. It specifies CASSYSGRSNSPLHF.

The chain has TRBV9 and TRBJ2-1; 10 bases match TRBD2. The germline V gene encodes CDR1 SGDLS and CDR2 YYNGEE. Trimming removed 3 bases from V and 0 bases from J; junction bases left unmatched: 6. The CDR3 sequence is 17 residues long. CDR3 sequence reads: CASSAVIAGGSYNEQFF. The CDR3 region has the DNA TGTGCCAGCAGCGCCGTAATAGCGGGGGGCTCCTACAATGAGCAGTTCTTC.

In nucleotides, the CDR3 is TGTGCCACCAGTATTAAGGGACTAGCGACCGTCACAAGCTCCTACAATGAGCAGTTCTTC. This encodes CATSIKGLATVTSSYNEQFF. The chain joins TRBV15 to TRBJ2-1; TRBD2 matches at 10 bases. The V gene end was trimmed by 6 bases and the J gene end by 0 bases; junction bases not matched to a gene: 17. Germline V CDR1 and CDR2: LNHNV, YYDKDF (reference sequence). The CDR3 covers 20 residues.

This clonotype was counted between two and nine times. The rearrangement uses TRBV9 and TRBJ2-3; D possibly corresponds to TRBD2 (6 bases). In germline, CDR1 is SGDLS, CDR2 YYNGEE. This CDR3 has 15 residues. The V gene lost 0 bases and the J gene lost 1 base, with 9 bases spanning the gap. Here the CDR3 reads CASSVEGGGTDTQYF. CDR3 in DNA: TGTGCCAGCAGCGTAGAGGGCGGGGGCACAGATACGCAGTATTTT.

The CDR3 DNA is TGTGCCAGCAGCACACGACCAGACCAGGTCTCCTACAATGAGCAGTTCTTC. It codes for CASSTRPDQVSYNEQFF. The V call is TRBV21-1, the J call TRBJ2-1. TRBV21-1 is a documented pseudogene. This CDR3 has 17 residues.

V is TRBV27 and J is TRBJ2-1; a weak D match, TRBD2 (5 bases). V was clipped by 6 bases and J by 5 bases, with 8 bases between them. CDR1 is MNHEY and CDR2 is SMNVEV in the germline V gene (reference sequence). The CDR3 has 12 amino acids. CDR3 sequence (DNA): TGTGCCAGCAGATTCGGGAACAATGAGCAGTTCTTC. Residues: CASRFGNNEQFF.

This rearrangement joins TRBV7-9 to TRBJ2-5; D remains ambiguous. The length of the CDR3 is 14 residues. CDR1 is SEHNR and CDR2 is FQNEAQ in the germline V gene (reference sequence). Trimming cost V 3 bases and J 1 base, with 9 bases left between them. CDR3 nucleotides: TGTGCCAGCAGCTTGATAACGGGCCAAGAGACCCAGTACTTC. Its translation: CASSLITGQETQYF.

The genes are TRBV20-1 and TRBJ2-1; D is perhaps TRBD2 (5 bases). Trimming stripped 0 bases from V and 2 bases from J, with 20 bases between. Germline lookup yields CDR1 DFQATT and CDR2 SNEGSKA (reference sequence). The CDR3 is made up of 18 amino acids. In DNA, the CDR3 is TGCAGTGCTAGAGATATAGACTCAGGCGGGCACCCCTACAATGAGCAGTTCTTC. Its protein is CSARDIDSGGHPYNEQFF.

This chain uses TRBV5-1 with TRBJ1-5; no firm D call. Trimming took off 0 bases at V and 0 bases at J, with 7 bases between the two ends. CDR1 and CDR2 (germline): SGHRS, YFSETQ. The length of the CDR3 is 15 residues. The CDR3 DNA follows: TGCGCCAGCAGCTTGGACGGGAATAGCAATCAGCCCCAGCATTTT. This sequence encodes CASSLDGNSNQPQHF.

The CDR3: CASSLRTVAKNIQYF. CDR3 bases: TGTGCCAGCAGCTTGAGGACAGTCGCCAAAAACATTCAGTACTTC. This chain uses TRBV5-6 with TRBJ2-4, with D perhaps TRBD1 (6 bases). The germline gives CDR1 SGHDT, CDR2 YYEEEE. CDR3 size: 15 residues. Trimming took 1 base from V and 1 from J, leaving 9 bases between them.

This chain joins TRBV9 and TRBJ1-1, with D uncertain. CDR3 length: 14 amino acids. Germline loops: CDR1 SGDLS, CDR2 YYNGEE. Trimming pared 0 bases from V and 2 bases from J, leaving 8 bases between. The CDR3 region has the DNA TGTGCCAGCAGCGTAGGGGCAGGTAACACTGAAGCTTTCTTT. Translating it yields CASSVGAGNTEAFF.

This clonotype was seen just once. In nucleotides, the CDR3 is TGTGCCAGCAGCGTAGAGCCAACCGGGACAAGGGGATTCACCCTCCACTTT. This translates into CASSVEPTGTRGFTLHF. The chain links TRBV9 to TRBJ1-6; TRBD1 might be the D (6 bases). CDR1 and CDR2 from the germline V gene are SGDLS and YYNGEE. V lost 0 bases, J lost 14 bases, and 24 bases lay in between. This CDR3 contains 17 residues.

V is TRBV27 and J is TRBJ1-4; D might be TRBD1 (5 bases). The CDR3 extends over 14 amino acids. Trimming pared 9 bases from V and 8 bases from J, leaving 19 bases between. Germline loops: CDR1 MNHEY, CDR2 SMNVEV (reference sequence). CDR3 loop: CARKRGSRHEKLFF. CDR3 bases: TGTGCCAGAAAACGGGGGTCTCGACACGAAAAACTGTTTTTT.